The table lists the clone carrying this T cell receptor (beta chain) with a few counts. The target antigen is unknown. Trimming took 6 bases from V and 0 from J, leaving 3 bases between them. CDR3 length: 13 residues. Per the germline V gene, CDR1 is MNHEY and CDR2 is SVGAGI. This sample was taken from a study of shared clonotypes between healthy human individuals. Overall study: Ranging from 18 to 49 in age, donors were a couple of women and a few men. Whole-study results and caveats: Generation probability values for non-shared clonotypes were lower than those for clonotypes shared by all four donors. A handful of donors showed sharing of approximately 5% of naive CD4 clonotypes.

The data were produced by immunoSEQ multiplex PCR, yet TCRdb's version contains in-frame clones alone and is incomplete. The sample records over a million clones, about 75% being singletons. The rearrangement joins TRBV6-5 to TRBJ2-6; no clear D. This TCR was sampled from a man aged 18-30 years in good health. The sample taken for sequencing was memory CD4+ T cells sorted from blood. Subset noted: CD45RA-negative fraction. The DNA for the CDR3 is TGTGCCAGCAGCATCTCTGGGGCCAACGTCCTGACTTTC. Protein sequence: CASSISGANVLTF.